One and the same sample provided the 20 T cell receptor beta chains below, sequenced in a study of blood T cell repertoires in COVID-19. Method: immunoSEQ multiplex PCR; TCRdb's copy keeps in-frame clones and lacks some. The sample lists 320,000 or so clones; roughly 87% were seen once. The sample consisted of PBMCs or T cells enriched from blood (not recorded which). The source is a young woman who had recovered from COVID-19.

The CDR3 protein is CASRSGGSNYGYTF. DNA for the CDR3: TGTGCCAGCAGATCGGGAGGGTCTAACTATGGCTACACCTTC. The gene calls are TRBV28 and TRBJ1-2; the D is unclear. The CDR3 totals 14 residues. The V gene's germline CDR1 is MDHEN and CDR2 SYDVKM. Trimming cost V 6 bases and J 0 bases, with 11 bases left between them.

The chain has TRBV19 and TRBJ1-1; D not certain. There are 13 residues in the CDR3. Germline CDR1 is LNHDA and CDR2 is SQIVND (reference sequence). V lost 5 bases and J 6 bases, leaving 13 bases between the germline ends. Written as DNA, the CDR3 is TGTGCCAGTAGTTCATACATAATCTCTGAAGCTTTCTTT. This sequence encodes CASSSYIISEAFF.

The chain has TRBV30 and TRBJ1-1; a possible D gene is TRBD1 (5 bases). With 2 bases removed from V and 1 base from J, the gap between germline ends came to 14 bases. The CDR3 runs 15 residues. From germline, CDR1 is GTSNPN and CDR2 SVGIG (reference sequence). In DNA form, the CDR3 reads TGTGCCTGGAGTCCCATCGGGGGATCGAACACTGAAGCTTTCTTT. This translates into CAWSPIGGSNTEAFF.

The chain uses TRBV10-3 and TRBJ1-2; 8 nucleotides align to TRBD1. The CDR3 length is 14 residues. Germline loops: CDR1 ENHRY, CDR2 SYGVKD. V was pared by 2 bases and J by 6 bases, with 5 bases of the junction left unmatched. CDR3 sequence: CAISERTGNDGYTF. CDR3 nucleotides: TGTGCCATCAGTGAGAGGACAGGGAACGATGGCTACACCTTC.

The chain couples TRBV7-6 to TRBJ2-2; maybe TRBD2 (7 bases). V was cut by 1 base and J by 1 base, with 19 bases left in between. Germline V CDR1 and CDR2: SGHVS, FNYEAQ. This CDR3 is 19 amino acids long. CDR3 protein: CASSLDPSGGPKNTGELFF. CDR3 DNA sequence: TGTGCCAGCAGCTTAGATCCGTCGGGGGGCCCCAAGAACACCGGGGAGCTGTTTTTT.

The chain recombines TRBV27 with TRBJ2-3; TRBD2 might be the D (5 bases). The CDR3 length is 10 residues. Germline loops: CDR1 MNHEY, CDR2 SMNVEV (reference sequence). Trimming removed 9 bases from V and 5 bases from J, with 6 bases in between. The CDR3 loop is CASRGDTQYF. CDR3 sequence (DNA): TGTGCCAGTCGGGGAGATACGCAGTATTTT.

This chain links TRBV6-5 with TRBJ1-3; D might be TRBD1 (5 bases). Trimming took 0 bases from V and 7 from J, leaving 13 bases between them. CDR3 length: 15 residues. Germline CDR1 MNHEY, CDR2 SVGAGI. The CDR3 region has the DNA TGTGCCAGCAGTTACTCAATCAGGGAGGACAACACCATATATTTT. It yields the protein CASSYSIREDNTIYF.

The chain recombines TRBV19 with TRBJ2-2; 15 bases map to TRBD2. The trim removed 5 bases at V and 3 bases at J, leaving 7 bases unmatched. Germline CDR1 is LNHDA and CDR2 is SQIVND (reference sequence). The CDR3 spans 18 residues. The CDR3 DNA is TGTGCCAGTAGTGTGACCGGGACTAGCGGGGGGTACACCGGGGAGCTGTTTTTT. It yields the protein CASSVTGTSGGYTGELFF.

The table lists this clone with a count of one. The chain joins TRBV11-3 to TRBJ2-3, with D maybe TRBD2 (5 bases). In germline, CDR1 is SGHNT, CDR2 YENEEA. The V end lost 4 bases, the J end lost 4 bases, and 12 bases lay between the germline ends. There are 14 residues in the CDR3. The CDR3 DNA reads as TGTGCCAGCAGCTCCCGGGGTGGCGCAGATACGCAGTATTTT. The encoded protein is CASSSRGGADTQYF.

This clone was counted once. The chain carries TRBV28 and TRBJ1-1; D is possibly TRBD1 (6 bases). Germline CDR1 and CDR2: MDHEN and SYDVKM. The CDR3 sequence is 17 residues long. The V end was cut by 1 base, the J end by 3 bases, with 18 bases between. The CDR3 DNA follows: TGTGCCAGCAGTTTATTTCCAGGGGCGGAAGCAGACACTGAAGCTTTCTTT. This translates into CASSLFPGAEADTEAFF.

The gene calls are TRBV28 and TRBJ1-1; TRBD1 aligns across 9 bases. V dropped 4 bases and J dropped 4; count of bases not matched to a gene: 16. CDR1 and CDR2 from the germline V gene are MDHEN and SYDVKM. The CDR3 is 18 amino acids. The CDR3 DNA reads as TGTGCCAGCAGTTGTGAGATAGACAGGGGGAGTCAGGGCACTGAAGCTTTCTTT. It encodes CASSCEIDRGSQGTEAFF. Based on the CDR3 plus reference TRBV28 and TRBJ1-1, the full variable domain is DVKVTQSSRYLVKRTGEKVFLECVQDMDHENMFWYRQDPGLGLRLIYFSYDVKMKEKGDIPEGYSVSREKKERFSLILESASTNQTSMYLCASSCEIDRGSQGTEAFFGQGTRLTVV.

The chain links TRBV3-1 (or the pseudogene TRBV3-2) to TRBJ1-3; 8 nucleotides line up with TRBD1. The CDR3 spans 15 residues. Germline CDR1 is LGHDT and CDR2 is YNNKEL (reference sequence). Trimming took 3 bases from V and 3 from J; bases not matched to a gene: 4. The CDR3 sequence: CASSQDRVGGNTIYF. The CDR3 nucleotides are TGTGCCAGCAGCCAGGACAGGGTTGGTGGAAACACCATATATTTT.

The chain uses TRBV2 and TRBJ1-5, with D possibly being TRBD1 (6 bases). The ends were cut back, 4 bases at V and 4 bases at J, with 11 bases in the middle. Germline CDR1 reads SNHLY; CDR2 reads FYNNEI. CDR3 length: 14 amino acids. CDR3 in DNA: TGTGCCAGCAGTGGAGGACAGCCGAATCAGCCCCAGCATTTT. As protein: CASSGGQPNQPQHF.

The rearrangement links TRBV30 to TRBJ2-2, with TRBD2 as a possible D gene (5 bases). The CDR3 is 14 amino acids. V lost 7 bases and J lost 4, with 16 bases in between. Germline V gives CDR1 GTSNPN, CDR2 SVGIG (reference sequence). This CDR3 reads CAYREGLTTGELFF. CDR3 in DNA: TGTGCCTACAGAGAGGGATTGACCACCGGGGAGCTGTTTTTT.

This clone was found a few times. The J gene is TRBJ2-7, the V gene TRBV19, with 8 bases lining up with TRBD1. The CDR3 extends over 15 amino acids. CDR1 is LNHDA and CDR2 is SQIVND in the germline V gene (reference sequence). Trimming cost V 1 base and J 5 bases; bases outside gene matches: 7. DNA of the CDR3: TGTGCCAGTAGTATAGCAGGGGGCCCCGGGGACGAGCAGTACTTC. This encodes CASSIAGGPGDEQYF.

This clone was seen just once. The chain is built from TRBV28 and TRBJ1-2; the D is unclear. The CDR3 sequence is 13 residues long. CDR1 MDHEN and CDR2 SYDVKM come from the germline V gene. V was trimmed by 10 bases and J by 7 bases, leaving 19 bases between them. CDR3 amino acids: CATNLLNGGGYTF. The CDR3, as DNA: TGTGCCACCAACCTCTTGAATGGAGGTGGCTACACCTTC.

The DNA of the CDR3 is TGTGCCAGCAGTGAGCGCGGGGACCACGAGCAGTACTTC. Translated, it gives CASSERGDHEQYF. The gene calls are TRBV6-2 or TRBV6-3 and TRBJ2-7; tentatively, D is TRBD2 (6 bases). This CDR3 is built from 13 residues. With 5 bases removed from V and 5 bases from J, the gap between germline ends came to 13 bases. CDR1 and CDR2 from the germline V gene are MNHEY and SVGEGT.

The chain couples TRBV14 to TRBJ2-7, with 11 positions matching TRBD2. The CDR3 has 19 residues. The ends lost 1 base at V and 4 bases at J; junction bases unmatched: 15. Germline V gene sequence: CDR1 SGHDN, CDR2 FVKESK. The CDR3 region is CASSQGIFGLAGGLYEQYF. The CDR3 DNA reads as TGTGCCAGCAGCCAAGGGATTTTTGGGCTAGCGGGGGGACTGTACGAGCAGTACTTC.

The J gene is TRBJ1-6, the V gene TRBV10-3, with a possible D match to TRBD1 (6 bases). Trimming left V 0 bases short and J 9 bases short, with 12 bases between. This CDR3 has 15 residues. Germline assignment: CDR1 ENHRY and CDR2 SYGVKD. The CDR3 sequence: CAISESGGRASPLHF. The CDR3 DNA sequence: TGTGCCATCAGTGAGTCCGGGGGGCGCGCTTCACCCCTCCACTTT.

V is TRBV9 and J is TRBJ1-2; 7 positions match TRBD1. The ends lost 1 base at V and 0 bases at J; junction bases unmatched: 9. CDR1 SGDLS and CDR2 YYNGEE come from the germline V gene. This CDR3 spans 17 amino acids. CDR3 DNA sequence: TGTGCCAGCAGCGTATTTTCAGGGGGGAGAACTAACTATGGCTACACCTTC. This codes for CASSVFSGGRTNYGYTF.